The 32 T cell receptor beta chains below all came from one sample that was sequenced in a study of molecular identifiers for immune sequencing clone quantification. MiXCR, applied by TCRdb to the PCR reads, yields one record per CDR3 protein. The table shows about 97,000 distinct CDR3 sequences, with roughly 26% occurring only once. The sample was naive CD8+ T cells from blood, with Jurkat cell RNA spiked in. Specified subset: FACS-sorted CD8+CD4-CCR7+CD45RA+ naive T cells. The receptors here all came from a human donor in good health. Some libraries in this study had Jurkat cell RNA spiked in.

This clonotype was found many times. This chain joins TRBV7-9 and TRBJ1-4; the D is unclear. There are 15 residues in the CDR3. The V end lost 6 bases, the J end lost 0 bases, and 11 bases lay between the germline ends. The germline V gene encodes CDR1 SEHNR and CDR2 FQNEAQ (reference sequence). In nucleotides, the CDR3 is TGTGCCAGCAGTCCCCCACTTGCAACTAATGAAAAACTGTTTTTT. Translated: CASSPPLATNEKLFF.

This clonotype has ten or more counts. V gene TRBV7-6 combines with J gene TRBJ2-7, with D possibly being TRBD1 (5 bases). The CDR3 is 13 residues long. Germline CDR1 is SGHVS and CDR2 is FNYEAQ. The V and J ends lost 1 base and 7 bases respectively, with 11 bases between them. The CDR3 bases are TGTGCCAGCAGCTTAGGGACATCGGTTGAGCAGTACTTC. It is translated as CASSLGTSVEQYF.

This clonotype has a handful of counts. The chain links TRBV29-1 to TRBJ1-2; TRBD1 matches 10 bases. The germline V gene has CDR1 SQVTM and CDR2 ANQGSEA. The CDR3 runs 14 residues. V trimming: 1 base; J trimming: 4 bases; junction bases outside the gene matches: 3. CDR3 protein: CSVEVGQGGYGYTF. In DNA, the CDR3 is TGCAGCGTTGAAGTTGGACAGGGGGGCTATGGCTACACCTTC.

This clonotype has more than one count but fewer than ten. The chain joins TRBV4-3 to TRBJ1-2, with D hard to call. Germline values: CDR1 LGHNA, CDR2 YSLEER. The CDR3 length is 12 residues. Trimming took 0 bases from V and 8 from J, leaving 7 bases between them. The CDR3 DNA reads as TGCGCCAGCAGCCAAGATTATGGCGGCTACACCTTC. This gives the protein CASSQDYGGYTF.

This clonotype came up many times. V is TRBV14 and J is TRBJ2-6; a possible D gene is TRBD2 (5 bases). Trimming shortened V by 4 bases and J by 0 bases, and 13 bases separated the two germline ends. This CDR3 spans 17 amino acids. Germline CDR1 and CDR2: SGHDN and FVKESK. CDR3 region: CASSRRAVYSGANVLTF. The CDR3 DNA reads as TGTGCCAGCAGCCGGCGGGCAGTTTACTCTGGGGCCAACGTCCTGACTTTC.

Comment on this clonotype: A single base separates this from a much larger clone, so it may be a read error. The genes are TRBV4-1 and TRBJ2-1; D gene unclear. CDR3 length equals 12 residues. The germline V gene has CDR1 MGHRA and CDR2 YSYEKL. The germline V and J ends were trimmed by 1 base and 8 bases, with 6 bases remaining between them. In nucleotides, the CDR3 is TGCGCCAGCAGCCAAGTTCACGATGAGCAGTTCTTC. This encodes CASSQVHDEQFF.

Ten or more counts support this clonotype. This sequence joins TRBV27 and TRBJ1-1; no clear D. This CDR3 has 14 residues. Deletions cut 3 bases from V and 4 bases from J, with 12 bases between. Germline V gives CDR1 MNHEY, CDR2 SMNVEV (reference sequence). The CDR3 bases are TGTGCCAGCAGTTTCCGAGGGTTTGGCACTGAAGCTTTCTTT. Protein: CASSFRGFGTEAFF.

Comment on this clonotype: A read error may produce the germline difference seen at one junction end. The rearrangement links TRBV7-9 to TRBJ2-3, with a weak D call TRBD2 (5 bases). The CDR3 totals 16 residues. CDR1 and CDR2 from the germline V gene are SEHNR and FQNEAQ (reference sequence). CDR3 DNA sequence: TGTGCCAGCAGCACCCGACTGGCGTCTAGCACAGCTACGCAGTGTTTT. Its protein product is CASSTRLASSTATQCF.

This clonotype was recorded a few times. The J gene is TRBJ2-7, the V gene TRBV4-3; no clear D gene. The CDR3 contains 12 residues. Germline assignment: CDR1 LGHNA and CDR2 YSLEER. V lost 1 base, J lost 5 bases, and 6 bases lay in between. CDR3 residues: CASSQGVNEQYF. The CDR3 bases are TGCGCCAGCAGCCAAGGTGTTAACGAGCAGTACTTC.

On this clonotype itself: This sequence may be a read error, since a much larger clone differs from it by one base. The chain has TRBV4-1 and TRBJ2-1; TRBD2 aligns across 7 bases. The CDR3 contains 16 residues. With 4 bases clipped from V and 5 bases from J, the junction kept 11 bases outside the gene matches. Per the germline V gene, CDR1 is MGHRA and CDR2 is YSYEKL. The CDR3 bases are TGCGCCAGCAGCCGAGAGATGGGACTATATAACAATGAGCAGTTCTTC. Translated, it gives CASSREMGLYNNEQFF.

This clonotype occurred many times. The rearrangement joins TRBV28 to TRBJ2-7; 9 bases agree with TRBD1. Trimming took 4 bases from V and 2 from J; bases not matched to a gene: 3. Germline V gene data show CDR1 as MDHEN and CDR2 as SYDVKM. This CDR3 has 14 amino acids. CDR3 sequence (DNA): TGTGCCAGCAGTTCCTGGACAGGGGCCTACGAGCAGTACTTC. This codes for CASSSWTGAYEQYF.

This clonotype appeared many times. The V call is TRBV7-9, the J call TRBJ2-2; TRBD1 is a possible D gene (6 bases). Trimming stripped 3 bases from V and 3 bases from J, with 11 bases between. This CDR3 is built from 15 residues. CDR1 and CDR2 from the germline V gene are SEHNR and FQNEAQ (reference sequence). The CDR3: CASSFPQGYTGELFF. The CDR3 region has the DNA TGTGCCAGCAGCTTCCCACAGGGTTACACCGGGGAGCTGTTTTTT. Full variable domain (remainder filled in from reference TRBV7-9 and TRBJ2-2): DTGVSQNPRHKITKRGQNVTFRCDPISEHNRLYWYRQTLGQGPEFLTYFQNEAQLEKSRLLSDRFSAERPKGSFSTLEIQRTEQGDSAMYLCASSFPQGYTGELFFGEGSRLTVL.

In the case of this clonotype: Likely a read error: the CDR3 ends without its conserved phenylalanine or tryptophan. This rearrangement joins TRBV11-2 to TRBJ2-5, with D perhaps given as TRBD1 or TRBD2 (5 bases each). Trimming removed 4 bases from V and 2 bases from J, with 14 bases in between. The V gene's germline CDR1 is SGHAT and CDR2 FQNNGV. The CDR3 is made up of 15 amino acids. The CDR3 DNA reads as TGTGCCAGCAGCTCAAGGGGACCCACGCAAGAGACCCAGTACTTA. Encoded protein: CASSSRGPTQETQYL.

The CDR3 here is CASSSPLAGRRNEQFF. CDR3 in DNA: TGTGCCAGCAGTTCCCCGTTAGCGGGACGTAGGAATGAGCAGTTCTTC. This chain uses TRBV28 with TRBJ2-1, with 8 bases aligning to TRBD2. Per germline, CDR1 MDHEN and CDR2 SYDVKM. The CDR3 is made up of 16 amino acids. V shed 4 bases and J 7 bases; nucleotides not matched to a gene: 12.

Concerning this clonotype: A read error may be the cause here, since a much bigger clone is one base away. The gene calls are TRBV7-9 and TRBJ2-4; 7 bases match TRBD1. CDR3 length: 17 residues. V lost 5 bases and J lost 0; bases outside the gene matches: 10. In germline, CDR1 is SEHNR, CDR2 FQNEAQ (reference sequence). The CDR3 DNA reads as TGTGCCAGCAGCATCCGGGACAGTCATCTAGCCAAAAACATTCAGTACTTC. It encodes CASSIRDSHLAKNIQYF.

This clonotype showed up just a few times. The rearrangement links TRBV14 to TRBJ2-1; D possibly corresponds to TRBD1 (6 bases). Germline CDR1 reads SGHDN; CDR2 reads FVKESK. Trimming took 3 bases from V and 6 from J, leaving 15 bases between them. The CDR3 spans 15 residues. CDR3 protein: CASSHRYRDPNEQFF. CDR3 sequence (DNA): TGTGCCAGCAGCCATCGTTACAGGGACCCCAATGAGCAGTTCTTC.

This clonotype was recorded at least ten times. CDR3 sequence (DNA): TGCAGCGTCGCGACAGGGTTCGGTGGTGAAAAACTGTTTTTT. Translating it yields CSVATGFGGEKLFF. V usage is TRBV29-1 and J usage is TRBJ1-4; 7 nucleotides line up with TRBD1. The V gene end was trimmed by 6 bases and the J gene end by 7 bases; junction bases not matched to a gene: 11. This CDR3 contains 14 residues. Looked up from germline, CDR1 is SQVTM and CDR2 is ANQGSEA.

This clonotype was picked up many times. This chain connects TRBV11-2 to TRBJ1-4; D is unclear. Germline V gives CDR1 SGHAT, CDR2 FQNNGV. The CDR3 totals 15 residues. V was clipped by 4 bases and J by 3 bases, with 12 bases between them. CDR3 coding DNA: TGTGCCAGCAGCTCCCGCGTTGACGCTAATGAAAAACTGTTTTTT. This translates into CASSSRVDANEKLFF. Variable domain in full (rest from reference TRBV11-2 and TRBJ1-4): EAGVAQSPRYKIIEKRQSVAFWCNPISGHATLYWYQQILGQGPKLLIQFQNNGVVDDSQLPKDRFSAERLKGVDSTLKIQPAKLEDSAVYLCASSSRVDANEKLFFGSGTQLSVL.

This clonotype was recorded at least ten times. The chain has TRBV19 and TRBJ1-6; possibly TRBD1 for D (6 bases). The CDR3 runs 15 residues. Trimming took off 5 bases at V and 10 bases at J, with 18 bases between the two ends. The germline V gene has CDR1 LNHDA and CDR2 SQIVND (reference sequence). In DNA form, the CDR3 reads TGTGCCAGTAGTTCTCAATCCAACAGGGTCTCACCCCTCCACTTT. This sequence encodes CASSSQSNRVSPLHF.

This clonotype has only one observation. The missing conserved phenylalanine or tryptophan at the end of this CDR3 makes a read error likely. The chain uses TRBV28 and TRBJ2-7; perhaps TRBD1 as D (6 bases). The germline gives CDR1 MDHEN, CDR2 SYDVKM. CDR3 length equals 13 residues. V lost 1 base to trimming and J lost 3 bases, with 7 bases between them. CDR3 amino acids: CASSLLQGYEQYY. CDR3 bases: TGTGCCAGCAGTTTATTACAGGGCTACGAGCAGTACTAC.

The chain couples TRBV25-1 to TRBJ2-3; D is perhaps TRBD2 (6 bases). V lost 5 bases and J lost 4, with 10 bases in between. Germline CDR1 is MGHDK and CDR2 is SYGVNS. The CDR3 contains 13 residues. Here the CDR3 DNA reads TGTGCCAGCAGTACATGGGGGGCAGATACGCAGTATTTT. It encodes CASSTWGADTQYF.

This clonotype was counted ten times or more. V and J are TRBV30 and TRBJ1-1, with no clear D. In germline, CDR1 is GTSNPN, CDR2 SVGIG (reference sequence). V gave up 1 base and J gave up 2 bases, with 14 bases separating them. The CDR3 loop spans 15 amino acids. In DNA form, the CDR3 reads TGTGCCTGGAGTGATGGTACAGAGCTAAACACTGAAGCTTTCTTT. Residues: CAWSDGTELNTEAFF.

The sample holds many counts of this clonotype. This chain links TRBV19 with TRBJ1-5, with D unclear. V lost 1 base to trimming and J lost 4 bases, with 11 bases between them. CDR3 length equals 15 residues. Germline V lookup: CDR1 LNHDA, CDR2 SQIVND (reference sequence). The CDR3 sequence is CASSIGGALNQPQHF. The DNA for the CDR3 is TGTGCCAGTAGTATAGGGGGTGCCCTTAATCAGCCCCAGCATTTT.

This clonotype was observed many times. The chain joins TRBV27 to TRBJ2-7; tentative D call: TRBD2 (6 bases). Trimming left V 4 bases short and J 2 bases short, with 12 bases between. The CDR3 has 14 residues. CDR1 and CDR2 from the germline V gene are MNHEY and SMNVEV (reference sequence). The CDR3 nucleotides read TGTGCCAGCAGTTATAAGGCGGGACCCTACGAGCAGTACTTC. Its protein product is CASSYKAGPYEQYF.

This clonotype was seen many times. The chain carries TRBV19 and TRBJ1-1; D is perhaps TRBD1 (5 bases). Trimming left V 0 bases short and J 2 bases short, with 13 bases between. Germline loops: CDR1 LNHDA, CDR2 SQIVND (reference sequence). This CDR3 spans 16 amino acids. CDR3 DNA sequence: TGTGCCAGTAGTATAGATTCGTGGCAGGGAAACACTGAAGCTTTCTTT. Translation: CASSIDSWQGNTEAFF.

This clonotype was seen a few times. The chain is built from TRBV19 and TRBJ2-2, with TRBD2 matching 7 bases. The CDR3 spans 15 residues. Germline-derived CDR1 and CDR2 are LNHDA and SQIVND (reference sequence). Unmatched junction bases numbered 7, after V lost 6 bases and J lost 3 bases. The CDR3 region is CASSPSGIDTGELFF. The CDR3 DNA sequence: TGTGCCAGTAGCCCAAGCGGGATAGACACCGGGGAGCTGTTTTTT.

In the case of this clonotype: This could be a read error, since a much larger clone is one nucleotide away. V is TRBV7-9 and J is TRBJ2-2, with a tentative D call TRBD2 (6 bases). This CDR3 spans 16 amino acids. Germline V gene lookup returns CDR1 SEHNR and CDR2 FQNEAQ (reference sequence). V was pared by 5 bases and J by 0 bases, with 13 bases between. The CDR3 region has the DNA TGTGCCAGCAGCATCCGGGGGACCGCGAACACCGGGGAGCTGTTTTTT. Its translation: CASSIRGTANTGELFF.

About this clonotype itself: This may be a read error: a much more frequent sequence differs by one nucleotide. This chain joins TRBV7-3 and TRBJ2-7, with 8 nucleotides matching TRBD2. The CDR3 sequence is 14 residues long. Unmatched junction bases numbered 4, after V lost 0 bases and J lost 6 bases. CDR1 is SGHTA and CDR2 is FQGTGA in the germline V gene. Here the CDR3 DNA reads TGTGCCAGCAGCTTAACTCGGGGGGGTAGCGAGCAGTACTTC. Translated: CASSLTRGGSEQYF.

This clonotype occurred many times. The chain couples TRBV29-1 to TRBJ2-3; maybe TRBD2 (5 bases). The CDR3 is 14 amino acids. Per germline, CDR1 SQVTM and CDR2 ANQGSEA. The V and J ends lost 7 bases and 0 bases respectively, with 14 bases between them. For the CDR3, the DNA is TGCAGCGCCGGGGTTCTTTCTAGCACAGATACGCAGTATTTT. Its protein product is CSAGVLSSTDTQYF.

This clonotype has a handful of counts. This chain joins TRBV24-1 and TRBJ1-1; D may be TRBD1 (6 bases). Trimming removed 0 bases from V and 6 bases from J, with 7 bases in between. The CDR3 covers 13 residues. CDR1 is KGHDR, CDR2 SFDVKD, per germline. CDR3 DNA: TGTGCCACCAGTGATTTGGGGGGCTCTGAAGCTTTCTTT. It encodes CATSDLGGSEAFF.

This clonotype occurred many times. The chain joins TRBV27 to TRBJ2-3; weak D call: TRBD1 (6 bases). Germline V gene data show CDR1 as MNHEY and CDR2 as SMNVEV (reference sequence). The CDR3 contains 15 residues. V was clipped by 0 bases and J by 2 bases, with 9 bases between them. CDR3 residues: CASSLSLGATDTQYF. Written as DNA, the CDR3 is TGTGCCAGCAGTTTATCCCTGGGGGCCACAGATACGCAGTATTTT.

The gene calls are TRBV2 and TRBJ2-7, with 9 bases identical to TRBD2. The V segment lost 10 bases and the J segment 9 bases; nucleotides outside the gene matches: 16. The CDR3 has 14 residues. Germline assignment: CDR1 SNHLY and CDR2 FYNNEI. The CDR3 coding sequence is TGTGCCACCGAGCGGGGGGTGGAAGCCTGCGTGCAGTACTTC. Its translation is CATERGVEACVQYF.